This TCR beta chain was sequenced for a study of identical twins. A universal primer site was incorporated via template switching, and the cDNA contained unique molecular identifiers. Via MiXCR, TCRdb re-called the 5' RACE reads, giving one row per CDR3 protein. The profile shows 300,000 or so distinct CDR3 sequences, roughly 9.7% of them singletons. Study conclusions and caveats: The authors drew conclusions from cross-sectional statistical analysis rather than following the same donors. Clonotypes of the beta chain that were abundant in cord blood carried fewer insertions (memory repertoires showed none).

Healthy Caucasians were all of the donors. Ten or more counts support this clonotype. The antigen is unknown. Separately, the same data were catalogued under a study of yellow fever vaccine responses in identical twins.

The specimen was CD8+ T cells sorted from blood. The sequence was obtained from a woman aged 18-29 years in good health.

The CDR3, as DNA: TGTGCCAGTAGTATGGGGGCAGCTCATGGCTACACCTTC. Protein sequence: CASSMGAAHGYTF. The chain carries TRBV19 and TRBJ1-2, with a tentative D call TRBD1 (6 bases). This CDR3 has 13 amino acids. V dropped 3 bases and J dropped 6 bases, with 11 bases sitting between them. The germline gives CDR1 LNHDA, CDR2 SQIVND (reference sequence).